This TCR beta chain is from a study of shared clonotypes between healthy human individuals. Study as a whole: Serving as donors were a couple of women and three men, whose ages spanned 18 to 49.

Sequenced by immunoSEQ multiplex PCR; TCRdb stores in-frame clones only, minus some. Found here are some 500,000 clones, approximately 71% of them singletons; the top ten hold around 12%. V lost 6 bases and J lost 6, with 15 bases in between. The CDR3 runs to 14 residues. Germline V gene data show CDR1 as SGHAT and CDR2 as FQNNGV. The genes are TRBV11-2 and TRBJ2-1; D might be TRBD2 (6 bases). Material for sequencing was PBMCs. This TCR was recovered from a woman between 40 and 50 years old in good health. Some clones in this sample may be carry-over from other donors' samples. The CDR3 protein is CASRGAGSFNEQFF. CDR3 coding DNA: TGTGCCAGCAGAGGGGCGGGATCATTCAATGAGCAGTTCTTC.